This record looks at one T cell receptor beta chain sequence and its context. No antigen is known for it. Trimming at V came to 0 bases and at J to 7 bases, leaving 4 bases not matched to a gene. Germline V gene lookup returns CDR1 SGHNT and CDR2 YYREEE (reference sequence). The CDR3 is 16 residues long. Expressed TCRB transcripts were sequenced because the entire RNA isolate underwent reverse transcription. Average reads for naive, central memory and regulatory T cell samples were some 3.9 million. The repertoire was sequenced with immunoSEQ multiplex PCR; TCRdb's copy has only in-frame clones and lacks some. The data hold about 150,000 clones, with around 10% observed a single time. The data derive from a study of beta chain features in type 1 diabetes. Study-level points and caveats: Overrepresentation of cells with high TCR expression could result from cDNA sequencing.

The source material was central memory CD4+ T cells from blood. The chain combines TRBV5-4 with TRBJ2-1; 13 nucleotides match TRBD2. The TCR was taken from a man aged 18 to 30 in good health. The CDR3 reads CASSLGPTSGGNEQFF. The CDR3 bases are TGTGCCAGCAGCTTGGGCCCGACTAGCGGGGGGAATGAGCAGTTCTTC.